This T cell receptor beta chain was recorded in a study of cytomegalovirus exposure and HLA in healthy donors (dated by TCRdb to the late 2010s). Describing the broader study: An earlier analysis of some 500 of the donors reported more than 250 Gb of sequence data and about 100 million unique TCR beta sequences from around 200 million T cells. Approximately 300 gigabases of sequencing data and 70 million to 95 million unique TCR sequences made up an early release that covered over 550 HLA-typed donors. The genetic ancestry cluster associated with self-reported Caucasian donors included 81% of the roughly 380 genotyped donors. The study aimed to test whether cataloging public T cell receptors could reveal signatures of past pathogen exposure. The study profiled the T cell repertoires of approximately 700 subjects by immunosequencing and related them to cytomegalovirus serostatus. A separate validation cohort of 100 to 150 different subjects was used in addition to the roughly 640-subject first cohort. To predict cytomegalovirus infection status, the study brought together high-throughput TCR immunosequencing, statistical association of individual TCRs with disease status, and machine learning. A later analysis re-examined previously published TCR beta repertoires from more than 550 donors and added high-resolution HLA genotyping to investigate patterns of TCR occurrence. Rather than drawing on any new phenotypic data, the later analysis identified candidate immune exposures from TCR beta sequences and the way those sequences occurred across donors. To decide whether each TCR beta V gene segment behaved as functional or pseudogenic, an earlier analysis of some 600 of the donors relied on high-throughput TCR beta sequencing. Alongside the repertoire data, information on donor age, sex, ethnicity and CMV serostatus was compiled. A later genetic analysis used genome-wide SNP genotypes for about 65% of the 666 donors, treating that subset as a discovery cohort. All discovery cohort repertoires had been generated on a single sequencing platform. HLA typing included class I and class II loci at four-digit resolution. Typing coverage differed by locus: A, B, C, DRB1 and DQB1 were typed in about 629-630 donors, DQA1 in roughly 500, DPA1 in over 600, and DPB1 in around 440. Four to six DR-DQ haplotypes were handled as single units for association and clustering, since linkage in the cohort was strong. On average, roughly 240,000 unique TCR beta nucleotide sequences were sequenced per donor among roughly 430 genotyped donors of the cohort, with about 17% of those sequences being non-productive.

Library creation used the immunoSEQ multiplex PCR assay. The multiplex PCR relied on a mix of 60 forward primers for TCR Vbeta segments and 13 reverse primers for TCR Jbeta segments. The CDR3 region of rearranged TCR beta genes was amplified from genomic DNA by a multiplex PCR assay. On the Illumina HiSeq System, the amplified TCR beta libraries were sequenced as 87-base-pair reads. On the study's bioinformatics: A later analysis counted about 80 million unique TCR beta chains across the 500 to 850 repertoires, and some 12 million of these chains were shared by at least two donors. A nearest-neighbor algorithm error-corrected the raw reads and collapsed the reads into unique sequences, merging closely related sequences to remove PCR and sequencing errors. Alignment of CDR3 sequences to IMGT reference sequences was used to assign V, D and J gene segments. For a sequence to be retained, a match of at least six nucleotides to both a V gene segment and a J gene segment was required. Rearrangements were called productive when the CDR3 lacked stop codons and stayed in frame with V and J; all others were non-productive. CDR3 was defined according to IMGT convention as the region running from the second conserved V-encoded cysteine to the conserved J-encoded phenylalanine. Sequences without an unambiguous match to a single V gene segment were excluded from the earlier analysis of 450 to 650 of the donors. An earlier analysis of 500 to 700 of the donors classified V segments as functional when productive rearrangements were above 56.7% and as segregating when the standard deviation between donors was above 5%. To diagnose cytomegalovirus status from the catalog of TCR beta chain sequences, a statistical classification framework was built. V and J gene assignment, in a later analysis, came from comparing TCR nucleotide sequences with IMGT/GENE-DB human TR gene sequences. In a later analysis, CDR3 sequences and most-parsimonious VDJ recombination scenarios were assigned using the TCRdist pipeline. In a later analysis, every TCR beta chain was defined by the combination of its CDR3 amino acid sequence and its V-gene family, and reads without a unique V-gene family were dropped. A later analysis removed 500 to 650 highly shared, low-generation-probability nucleotide sequences to deal with suspected cross-contamination and a sequencing artifact. In a later analysis, a clonal expansion index was calculated for each public chain from normalized within-repertoire ranks of inferred template counts. In a later analysis, generation probabilities were computed with a VDJ recombination model fitted to out-of-frame rearrangements, and the resulting probabilities were checked against IGoR. In a later analysis, TCR-TCR, TCR-HLA and TCR-CMV co-occurrence was scored with hypergeometric tests, and a repertoire-size bias correction was applied to TCR pairs. To estimate false discovery rates, a later analysis permuted the HLA or CMV assignments 20 times. A later analysis grouped co-occurring TCRs with DBSCAN, adding TCRdist sequence similarity when clustering within HLA-allele-positive subsets. Repertoires with fewer than 30,000 or more than 120,000 public chains, plus five repertoires with anomalous nucleotide sharing, were excluded from co-occurrence clustering. The immuneACCESS repertoire file appears here via TCRdb, limited to in-frame rearrangements. These files lack a portion of the clones; in checked studies, under half of the deficit traces to unresolved V genes, and the cause of the others is not known. The D gene and trimming were derived from the DNA, and the V and J assignments and clone size from that table. This sample lists around 85,000 clones; 80% were detected once. About 7.3% of the sample belongs to the ten largest clones.

CDR1 and CDR2, looked up from the germline V gene, are SQVTM and ANQGSEA. Its CDR3 holds 12 amino acids, cysteine through phenylalanine. Only CDR3 DNA remains: 36 bases, in frame from the first base. General findings and caveats noted by the study authors: Across donors, most TCR sequences were observed very rarely, whereas some public TCRs were present in many individuals. Compared with equally common non-associated chains, HLA-associated TCR beta chains in a later analysis were more clonally expanded and had lower generation probabilities. A later analysis reported that several top co-occurrence clusters appeared linked to parvovirus B19, influenza, CMV and Epstein-Barr virus. A total of fewer than 200 TCR beta chains were listed by the study as associated with cytomegalovirus. An association between a missense DCLRE1C variant and V-gene and J-gene trimming of TCR beta chains was found in a later genetic analysis and replicated in an independent cohort. Because counts were too low, approximately 15 rarely observed V segments, including chromosome 9 orphons, were excluded from the earlier analysis of a few hundred of the donors. Because the 87-base-pair reads could not distinguish some IMGT-functional V segments, including TRBV6-2 and TRBV6-3, those segments were excluded. A further reported finding was that TCR beta sequences accurately predicted the HLA-A and HLA-B alleles for most subjects in the first cohort. Correlated functional status among segregating V segments might be attributable to linkage disequilibrium, but an unknown experimental factor could not be ruled out. For the cohort, immune exposure information was limited to CMV serostatus. In a later analysis, over 15,000 TCR beta sequences were associated with specific HLA alleles at a false discovery rate of 0.05. In a later analysis, most CMV-associated TCR beta chains were found to appear HLA-restricted, with HLA associations seemingly driven largely by CMV exposure. A few of the identified cytomegalovirus-associated TCR beta chains were confirmed in vitro to be specific for cytomegalovirus antigens. Presence/absence analyses assumed roughly uniform sequencing depth across donors, an assumption that may not hold. In a later analysis, TCR association rates were found to vary across HLA loci, with the most associated TCRs seen for DRB1 alleles and the fewest for HLA-C alleles. Only TCR beta chains were sequenced in this cohort, and the absence of alpha or paired-chain data limited detectable features. HLA typing was unavailable for some donors at each locus, so association tests used only the typed subset. When HLA alleles, especially DR and DQ, strongly co-occurred, TCR associations were difficult to assign to individual alleles. A cluster of highly shared sequence variants was judged likely to be a technical artifact of the sequencing pipeline. A later genetic analysis reported fewer N-insertions in productive TCRs among donors in an Asian-associated ancestry cluster than the approximately 700-donor mean. Cytomegalovirus status was reported to be diagnosed by the classifier with high specificity and sensitivity in both the original and validation cohorts. It was suggested by the authors that the approach could potentially be generalized to other disease states and immunological phenotypes. An earlier analysis of roughly 570 of the donors showed that most TCR beta V segments appeared in productive rearrangements either about 87% or about 30% of the time, which broadly matched IMGT annotations.

In total, roughly 670 healthy bone marrow donors made up the cohort. At the time of sampling, all cohort members were nominally healthy, though unrecorded immune exposures were likely present. The donor was CMV seronegative and was included in the group of a few hundred seronegative cohort members. Every donor gave a peripheral blood sample, and the peripheral blood mononuclear cells from that sample were used for TCR beta sequencing. Genomic DNA extraction from the blood cell samples was performed with the Qiagen DNeasy Blood Extraction Kit. For this clone: Its antigen remains unidentified. A read error may produce the germline difference seen at one junction end.

The chain joins TRBV29-1 to TRBJ2-7; the junction holds 7 bases that match TRBD1. The sequenced material came from PBMCs. The receptor's source is a man aged 25 to 45 in good health and CMV-seronegative. The nucleotide sequence is TGCAGCGTTTGGGGTGGAGAGACAGGGTACGTTTTC. This codes for CSVWGGETGYVF.